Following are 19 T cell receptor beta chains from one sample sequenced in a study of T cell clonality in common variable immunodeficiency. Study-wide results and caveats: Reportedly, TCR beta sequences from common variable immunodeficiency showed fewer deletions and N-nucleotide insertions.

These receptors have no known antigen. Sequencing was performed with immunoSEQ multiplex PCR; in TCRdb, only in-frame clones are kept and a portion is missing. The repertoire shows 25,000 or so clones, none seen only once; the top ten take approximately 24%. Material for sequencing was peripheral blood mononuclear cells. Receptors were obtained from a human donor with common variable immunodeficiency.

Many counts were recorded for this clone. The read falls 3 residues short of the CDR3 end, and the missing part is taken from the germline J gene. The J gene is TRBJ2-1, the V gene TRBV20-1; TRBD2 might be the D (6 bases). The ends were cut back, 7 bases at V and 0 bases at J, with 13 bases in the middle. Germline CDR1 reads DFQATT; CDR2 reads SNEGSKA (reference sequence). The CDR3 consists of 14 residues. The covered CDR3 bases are TGCAGTGGGCTTAGCGGCAGCTCCTACAATGAG. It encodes CSGLSGSSYNE. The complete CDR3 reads CSGLSGSSYNEQFF.

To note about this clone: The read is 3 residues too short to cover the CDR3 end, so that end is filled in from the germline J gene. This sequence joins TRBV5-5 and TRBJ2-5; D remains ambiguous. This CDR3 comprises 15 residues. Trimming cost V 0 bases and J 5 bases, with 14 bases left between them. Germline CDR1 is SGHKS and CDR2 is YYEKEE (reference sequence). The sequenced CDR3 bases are TGTGCCAGCAGCTTGGTTATCGCGATCGGGGAGACC. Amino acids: CASSLVIAIGET. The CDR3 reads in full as CASSLVIAIGETQYF.

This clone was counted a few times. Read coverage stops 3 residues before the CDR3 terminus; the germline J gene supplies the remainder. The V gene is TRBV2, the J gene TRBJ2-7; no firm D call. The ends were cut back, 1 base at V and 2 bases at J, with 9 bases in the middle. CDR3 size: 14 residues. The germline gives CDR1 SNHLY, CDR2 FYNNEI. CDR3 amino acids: CASSEGPTPYEQYF. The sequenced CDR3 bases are TGTGCCAGCAGTGAAGGCCCAACACCCTACGAG.

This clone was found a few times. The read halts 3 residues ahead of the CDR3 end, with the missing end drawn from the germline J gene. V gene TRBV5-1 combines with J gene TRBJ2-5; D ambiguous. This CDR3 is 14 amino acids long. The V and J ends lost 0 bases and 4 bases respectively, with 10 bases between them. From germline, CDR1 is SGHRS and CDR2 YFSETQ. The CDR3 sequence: CASSLDSGLETQYF. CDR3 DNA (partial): TGCGCCAGCAGCTTGGATTCAGGCTTAGAGACC. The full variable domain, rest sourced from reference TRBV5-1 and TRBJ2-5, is KAGVTQTPRYLIKTRGQQVTLSCSPISGHRSVSWYQQTPGQGLQFLFEYFSETQRNKGNFPGRFSGRQFSNSRSEMNVSTLELGDSALYLCASSLDSGLETQYFGPGTRLLVL.

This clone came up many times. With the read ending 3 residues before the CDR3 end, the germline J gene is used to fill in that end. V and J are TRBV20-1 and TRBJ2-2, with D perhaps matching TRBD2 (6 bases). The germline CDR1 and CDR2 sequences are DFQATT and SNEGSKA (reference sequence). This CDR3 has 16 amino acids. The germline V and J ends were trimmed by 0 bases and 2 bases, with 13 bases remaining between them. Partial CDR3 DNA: TGCAGTGCTAGAGATCGGAGGAGGGCTAACACCGGGGAG. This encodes CSARDRRRANTGE. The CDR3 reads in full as CSARDRRRANTGELFF.

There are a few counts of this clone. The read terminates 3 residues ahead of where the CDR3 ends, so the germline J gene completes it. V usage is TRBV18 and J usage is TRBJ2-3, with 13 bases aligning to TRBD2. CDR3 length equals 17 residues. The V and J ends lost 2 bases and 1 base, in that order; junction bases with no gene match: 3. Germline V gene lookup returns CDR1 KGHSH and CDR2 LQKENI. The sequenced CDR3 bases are TGTGCCAGCTCACCAGGACTAGCGGGAGCGGGCACAGATACG. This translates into CASSPGLAGAGTDT. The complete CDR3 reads CASSPGLAGAGTDTQYF.

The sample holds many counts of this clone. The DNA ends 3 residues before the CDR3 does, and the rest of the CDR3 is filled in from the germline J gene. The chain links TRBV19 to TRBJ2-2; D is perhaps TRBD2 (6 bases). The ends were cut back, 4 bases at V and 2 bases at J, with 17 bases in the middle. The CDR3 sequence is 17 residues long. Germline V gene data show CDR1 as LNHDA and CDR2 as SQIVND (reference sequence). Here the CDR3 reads CASSTKLAQTNTGELFF. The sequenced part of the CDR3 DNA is TGTGCCAGTAGTACTAAACTAGCCCAAACTAACACCGGGGAG.

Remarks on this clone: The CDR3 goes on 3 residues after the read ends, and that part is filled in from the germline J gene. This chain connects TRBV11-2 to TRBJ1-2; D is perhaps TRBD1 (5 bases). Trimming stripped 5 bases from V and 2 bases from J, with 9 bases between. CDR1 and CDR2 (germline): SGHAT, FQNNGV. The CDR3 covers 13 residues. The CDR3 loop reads CASSQDKNYGYTF. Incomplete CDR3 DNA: TGTGCCAGCAGCCAGGACAAGAACTATGGC.

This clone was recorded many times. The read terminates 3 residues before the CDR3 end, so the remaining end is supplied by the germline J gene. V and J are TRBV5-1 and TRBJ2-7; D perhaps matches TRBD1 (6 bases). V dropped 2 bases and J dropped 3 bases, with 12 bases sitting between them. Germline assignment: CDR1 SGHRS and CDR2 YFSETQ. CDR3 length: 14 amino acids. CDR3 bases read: TGCGCCAGCAGCTTACAGGGTGCCAGCTACGAG. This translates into CASSLQGASYE. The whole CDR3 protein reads CASSLQGASYEQYF.

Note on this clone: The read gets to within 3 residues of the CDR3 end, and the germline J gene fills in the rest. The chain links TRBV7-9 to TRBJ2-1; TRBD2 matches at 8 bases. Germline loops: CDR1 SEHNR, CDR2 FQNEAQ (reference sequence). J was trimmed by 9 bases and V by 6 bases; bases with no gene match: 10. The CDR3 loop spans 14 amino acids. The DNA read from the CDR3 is TGTGCCAGCAGTCCACTGGGGACTAGGGGTGAG. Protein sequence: CASSPLGTRGE. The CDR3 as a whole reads CASSPLGTRGEQFF.

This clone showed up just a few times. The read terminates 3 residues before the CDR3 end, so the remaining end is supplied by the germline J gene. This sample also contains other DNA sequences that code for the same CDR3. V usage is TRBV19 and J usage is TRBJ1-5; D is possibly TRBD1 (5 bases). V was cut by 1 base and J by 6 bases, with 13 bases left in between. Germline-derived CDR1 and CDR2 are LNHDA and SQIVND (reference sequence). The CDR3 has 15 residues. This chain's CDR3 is CASSIVYNGGQPQHF. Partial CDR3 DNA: TGTGCCAGTAGTATAGTATATAACGGGGGTCAGCCC.

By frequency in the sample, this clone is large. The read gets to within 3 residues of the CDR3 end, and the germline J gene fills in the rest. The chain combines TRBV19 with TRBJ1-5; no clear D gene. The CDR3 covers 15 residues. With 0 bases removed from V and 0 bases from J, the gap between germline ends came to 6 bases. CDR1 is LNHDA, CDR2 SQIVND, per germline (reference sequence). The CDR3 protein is CASSIDPGSNQPQHF. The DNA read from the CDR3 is TGTGCCAGTAGTATAGACCCGGGTAGCAATCAGCCC.

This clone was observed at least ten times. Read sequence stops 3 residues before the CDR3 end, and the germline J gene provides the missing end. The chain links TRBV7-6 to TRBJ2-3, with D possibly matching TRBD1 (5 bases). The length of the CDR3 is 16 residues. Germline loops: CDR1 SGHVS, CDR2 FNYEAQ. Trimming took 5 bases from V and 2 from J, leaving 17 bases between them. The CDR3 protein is CASSIIDSVFTDTQYF. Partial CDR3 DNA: TGTGCCAGCAGCATAATAGACAGTGTTTTCACAGATACG.

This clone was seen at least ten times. CDR3 sequence reads: CASTPSRAAGYTF. The sequenced part of the CDR3 DNA is TGTGCCAGCACCCCCTCGAGGGCAGCTGGC. The chain couples TRBV2 to TRBJ1-2; no clear D gene. The read ends 3 residues early relative to the CDR3; the germline J gene fills the gap. V dropped 7 bases and J dropped 7 bases, with 16 bases sitting between them. CDR3 length: 13 residues. Per germline, CDR1 SNHLY and CDR2 FYNNEI. Variable domain in full (rest from reference TRBV2 and TRBJ1-2): EPEVTQTPSHQVTQMGQEVILRCVPISNHLYFYWYRQILGQKVEFLVSFYNNEISEKSEIFDDQFSVERPDGSNFTLKIRSTKLEDSAMYFCASTPSRAAGYTFGSGTRLTVV.

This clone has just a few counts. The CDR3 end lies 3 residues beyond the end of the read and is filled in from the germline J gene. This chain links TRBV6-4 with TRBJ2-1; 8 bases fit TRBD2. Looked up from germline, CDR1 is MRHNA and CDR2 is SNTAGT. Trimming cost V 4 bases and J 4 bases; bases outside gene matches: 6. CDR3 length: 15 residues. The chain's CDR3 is CASSGLSGAYNEQFF. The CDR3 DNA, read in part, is TGTGCCAGCAGTGGCCTTAGCGGGGCATACAATGAG.

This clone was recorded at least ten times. CDR3 amino acids: CASSSDRTYSPLHF. The CDR3 bases that were read are TGTGCCAGCAGCTCCGACCGGACTTATTCACCC. The V call is TRBV7-2, the J call TRBJ1-6; D not resolved. The read comes to an end 3 residues before the CDR3 does, leaving the germline J gene to fill in the end. Germline values: CDR1 SGHTA, CDR2 FQGNSA. Trimming cost V 4 bases and J 8 bases, with 12 bases left between them. This CDR3 is 14 amino acids long.

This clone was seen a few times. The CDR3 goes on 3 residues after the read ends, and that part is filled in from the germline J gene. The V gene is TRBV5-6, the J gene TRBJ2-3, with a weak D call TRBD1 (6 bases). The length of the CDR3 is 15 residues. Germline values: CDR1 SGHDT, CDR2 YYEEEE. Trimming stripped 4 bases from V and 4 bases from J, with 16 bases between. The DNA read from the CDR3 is TGTGCCAGCAGCCAGGGGCTCCCTTCCCCAGATACG. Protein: CASSQGLPSPDT. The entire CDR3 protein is CASSQGLPSPDTQYF.

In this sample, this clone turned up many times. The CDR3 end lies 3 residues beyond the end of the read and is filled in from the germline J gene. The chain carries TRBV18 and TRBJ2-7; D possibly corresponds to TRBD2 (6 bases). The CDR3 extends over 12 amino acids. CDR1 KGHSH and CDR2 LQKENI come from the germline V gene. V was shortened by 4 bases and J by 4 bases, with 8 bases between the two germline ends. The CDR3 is CASSRGVYEQYF. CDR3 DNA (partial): TGTGCCAGCTCACGGGGGGTTTACGAG. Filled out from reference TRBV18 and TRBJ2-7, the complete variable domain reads NAGVMQNPRHLVRRRGQEARLRCSPMKGHSHVYWYRQLPEEGLKFMVYLQKENIIDESGMPKERFSAEFPKEGPSILRIQQVVRGDSAAYFCASSRGVYEQYFGPGTRLTVT.

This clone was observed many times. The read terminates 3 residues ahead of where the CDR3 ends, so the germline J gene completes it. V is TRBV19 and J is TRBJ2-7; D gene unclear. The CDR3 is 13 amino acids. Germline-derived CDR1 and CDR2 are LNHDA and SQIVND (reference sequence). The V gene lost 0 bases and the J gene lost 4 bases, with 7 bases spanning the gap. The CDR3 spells CASSIELRYEQYF. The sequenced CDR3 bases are TGTGCCAGTAGTATAGAACTCCGATACGAG.